Below are 27 T cell receptor beta chains sequenced from a single sample in a study of cytomegalovirus exposure and HLA in healthy donors. Primers: 60 Vbeta forward and 13 Jbeta reverse. Here immunoSEQ multiplex PCR was the method, and the copy in TCRdb shows in-frame clones only, minus some. Seen here are 150,000 or so clones, roughly 79% observed once, and the top ten hold about 0.93%. Sample: PBMCs. The receptors were gathered from a woman aged 45-65 years in good health and CMV-seropositive.

The chain links TRBV7-9 to TRBJ1-1, with D possibly being TRBD1 (5 bases). Germline CDR1 reads SEHNR; CDR2 reads FQNEAQ (reference sequence). Trimming left V 3 bases short and J 1 base short, with 12 bases between. This CDR3 has 15 residues. The DNA of the CDR3 is TGTGCCAGCAGCTTGTTCAGGGACTCGAACACTGAAGCTTTCTTT. As protein: CASSLFRDSNTEAFF.

The V and J genes are TRBV5-1 and TRBJ2-7, with 15 bases identical to TRBD2. V trimming: 4 bases; J trimming: 5 bases; junction bases outside the gene matches: 1. The CDR3 totals 14 residues. The V gene's germline CDR1 is SGHRS and CDR2 YFSETQ. CDR3 coding DNA: TGCGCCAGCAGCCGGACTAGCGGGGGGGACGAGCAGTACTTC. It codes for CASSRTSGGDEQYF.

The CDR3 DNA reads TGCGCCAGCAGCTTGGGGACTAGCCAAGAGACCCAGTACTTC. It yields the protein CASSLGTSQETQYF. The rearrangement joins TRBV5-1 to TRBJ2-5; 7 bases agree with TRBD2. V trimming: 0 bases; J trimming: 1 base; junction bases outside the gene matches: 0. The germline gives CDR1 SGHRS, CDR2 YFSETQ. The CDR3 contains 14 residues.

The chain uses TRBV7-2 and TRBJ2-7; 12 bases are shared with TRBD1. There are 15 residues in the CDR3. V lost 7 bases, J lost 1 base, and 5 bases stayed unmatched. Looked up from germline, CDR1 is SGHTA and CDR2 is FQGNSA. CDR3 nucleotide sequence: TGTGCCAGCAACCGGGACAGGGGGCTGTCCTACGAGCAGTACTTC. It is translated as CASNRDRGLSYEQYF.

This clone was counted a single time. The J gene is TRBJ1-4, the V gene TRBV6-4, with D possibly being TRBD1 (6 bases). Trimming stripped 3 bases from V and 0 bases from J, with 20 bases between. The CDR3 totals 19 residues. CDR1 MRHNA and CDR2 SNTAGT come from the germline V gene. CDR3 coding DNA: TGTGCCAGCAGTGAATCACAGGGTTGCCCAATTGCAACTAATGAAAAACTGTTTTTT. This gives the protein CASSESQGCPIATNEKLFF.

The chain links TRBV29-1 to TRBJ1-1; possibly TRBD1 for D (5 bases). Germline lookup yields CDR1 SQVTM and CDR2 ANQGSEA. Trimming took off 4 bases at V and 1 base at J, with 10 bases between the two ends. This CDR3 has 13 residues. CDR3 DNA: TGCAGCGTTGTTGATACAGGGAACACTGAAGCTTTCTTT. This sequence encodes CSVVDTGNTEAFF. Full variable domain (rest looked up from reference TRBV29-1 and TRBJ1-1): SAVISQKPSRDICQRGTSLTIQCQVDSQVTMMFWYRQQPGQSLTLIATANQGSEATYESGFVIDKFPISRPNLTFSTLTVSNMSPEDSSIYLCSVVDTGNTEAFFGQGTRLTVV.

The chain employs TRBV19 and TRBJ1-5; D remains unclear. This CDR3 comprises 15 residues. Deletions cut 3 bases from V and 8 bases from J, with 17 bases between. Per germline, CDR1 LNHDA and CDR2 SQIVND (reference sequence). CDR3 region: CASSMLETAAEPQHF. As DNA, the CDR3 is TGTGCCAGTAGTATGCTTGAGACCGCGGCTGAGCCCCAGCATTTT.

V usage is TRBV7-8 and J usage is TRBJ2-2, with TRBD2 matching over 8 bases. Unmatched junction bases numbered 4, after V lost 1 base and J lost 6 bases. Germline values: CDR1 SGHVS, CDR2 FQNEAQ. The CDR3 spans 15 residues. CDR3 DNA sequence: TGTGCCAGCAGCTTAGACGGGAGGGCCCCCGGGGAGCTGTTTTTT. Residues: CASSLDGRAPGELFF.

The chain recombines TRBV9 with TRBJ2-7; 9 nucleotides agree with TRBD1. The CDR3 sequence is 14 residues long. Per the germline V gene, CDR1 is SGDLS and CDR2 is YYNGEE. Trimming cost V 3 bases and J 6 bases; bases outside gene matches: 7. This CDR3 reads CASSAGTGQFEQYF. CDR3 coding DNA: TGTGCCAGCAGCGCCGGGACAGGGCAATTCGAGCAGTACTTC.

J is TRBJ1-1 and V is TRBV7-8; D remains unclear. The CDR3 runs 14 residues. Germline assignment: CDR1 SGHVS and CDR2 FQNEAQ. The V and J ends lost 2 bases and 2 bases respectively, with 9 bases between them. In DNA form, the CDR3 reads TGTGCCAGCAGCTTAACAGATTATAACACTGAAGCTTTCTTT. Translation gives CASSLTDYNTEAFF.

The chain has TRBV5-1 and TRBJ2-3, with D unresolved. The CDR3 loop spans 14 amino acids. Trimming removed 0 bases from V and 2 bases from J, with 7 bases in between. The V gene's germline CDR1 is SGHRS and CDR2 YFSETQ. The CDR3: CASSLGAPTDTQYF. The CDR3 DNA reads as TGCGCCAGCAGCTTGGGGGCTCCCACAGATACGCAGTATTTT.

The CDR3 sequence is CATSRDLASGTKTQYF. The CDR3, as DNA: TGTGCCACCAGCAGAGATTTGGCTAGCGGGACGAAGACCCAGTACTTC. The chain employs TRBV15 and TRBJ2-5; 9 bases line up with TRBD2. The germline CDR1 and CDR2 sequences are LNHNV and YYDKDF (reference sequence). This CDR3 spans 16 amino acids. Germline trimming cut 0 bases from V and 6 bases from J; bases unmatched to any gene: 8.

The gene calls are TRBV7-2 and TRBJ2-3; 11 bases line up with TRBD2. This CDR3 region has 18 residues. The ends lost 2 bases at V and 3 bases at J; junction bases unmatched: 10. Germline V gene data show CDR1 as SGHTA and CDR2 as FQGNSA. In nucleotides, the CDR3 is TGTGCCAGCAGCTTATCCCTCGGGGTAGCGGGGGGGACAGATACGCAGTATTTT. It is translated as CASSLSLGVAGGTDTQYF.

CDR3: CASSPGQASYNEQFF. For the CDR3, the DNA is TGTGCCAGCAGCCCTGGACAGGCCTCCTACAATGAGCAGTTCTTC. V and J are TRBV5-6 and TRBJ2-1; 7 nucleotides agree with TRBD1. V shed 4 bases and J 0 bases; nucleotides not matched to a gene: 4. Germline CDR1 SGHDT, CDR2 YYEEEE. CDR3 length: 15 amino acids.

This clone is deemed medium-sized (0.01 to 0.1%). The chain recombines TRBV7-6 with TRBJ1-2; 7 nucleotides match TRBD1. The CDR3 length is 15 residues. V shed 5 bases and J 7 bases; nucleotides not matched to a gene: 13. Germline CDR1 is SGHVS and CDR2 is FNYEAQ. This chain's CDR3 is CASSPEETGAVGYTF. CDR3 bases: TGTGCCAGCAGCCCCGAGGAAACAGGGGCGGTTGGCTACACCTTC. Supplemented by reference TRBV7-6 and TRBJ1-2, the full variable domain reads GAGVSQSPRYKVTKRGQDVALRCDPISGHVSLYWYRQALGQGPEFLTYFNYEAQQDKSGLPNDRFSAERPEGSISTLTIQRTEQRDSAMYRCASSPEETGAVGYTFGSGTRLTVV.

CDR3 amino acids: CASSPLKYIVTEAFF. The CDR3 DNA sequence: TGTGCCAGCAGCCCCCTAAAATATATAGTGACTGAAGCTTTCTTT. The chain links TRBV7-9 to TRBJ1-1; D is unresolved. The CDR3 has 15 amino acids. Germline V gives CDR1 SEHNR, CDR2 FQNEAQ (reference sequence). V was clipped by 5 bases and J by 5 bases, with 18 bases between them.

The gene calls are TRBV6-4 and TRBJ2-7, with TRBD1 matching 8 bases. The V segment lost 2 bases and the J segment 2 bases; nucleotides outside the gene matches: 5. CDR1 is MRHNA, CDR2 SNTAGT, per germline. There are 15 residues in the CDR3. The CDR3 is CASSDRDRRAYEQYF. CDR3 bases: TGTGCCAGCAGTGACCGGGACAGGAGAGCCTACGAGCAGTACTTC.

This clone was counted between two and nine times. The genes are TRBV7-9 and TRBJ2-6, with 8 bases aligning to TRBD1. CDR1 and CDR2 (germline): SEHNR, FQNEAQ (reference sequence). The CDR3 sequence is 16 residues long. V dropped 4 bases and J dropped 3; count of bases not matched to a gene: 5. CDR3 DNA sequence: TGTGCCAGCAGCTCGCCGACAGGGGTTGGGGCCAACGTCCTGACTTTC. This encodes CASSSPTGVGANVLTF.

J is TRBJ2-2 and V is TRBV9; 11 bases align to TRBD1. Germline assignment: CDR1 SGDLS and CDR2 YYNGEE. V lost 2 bases, J lost 6 bases, and 6 bases stayed unmatched. The CDR3 length is 16 residues. CDR3 amino acids: CASSVGDRGLSGELFF. The CDR3 DNA follows: TGTGCCAGCAGCGTCGGGGACAGGGGGTTATCCGGGGAGCTGTTTTTT.

The chain employs TRBV28 and TRBJ1-2; 7 nucleotides line up with TRBD1. The length of the CDR3 is 12 residues. The germline gives CDR1 MDHEN, CDR2 SYDVKM. With V trimmed by 3 bases and J by 5 bases, 0 bases remained unmatched. The CDR3 loop reads CASSLTGYGYTF. The DNA for the CDR3 is TGTGCCAGCAGTTTGACAGGGTATGGCTACACCTTC.

The count of this clone is one. The V gene is TRBV27, the J gene TRBJ2-5; the match to TRBD2 covers 7 bases. The V gene's germline CDR1 is MNHEY and CDR2 SMNVEV (reference sequence). CDR3 length: 11 amino acids. Losses at the gene ends were 6 bases for V and 5 bases for J; bases not matched to a gene: 0. CDR3 coding DNA: TGTGCCAGCAGGGGAGGGGAGACCCAGTACTTC. It encodes CASRGGETQYF.

V and J are TRBV5-1 and TRBJ2-5; D unclear. Germline CDR1 reads SGHRS; CDR2 reads YFSETQ. The CDR3 runs 18 residues. V lost 0 bases and J 4 bases, leaving 22 bases between the germline ends. As DNA, the CDR3 is TGCGCCAGCAGCTTGGGATCCGCGTCAGGCCCATGGTCAGAGACCCAGTACTTC. It specifies CASSLGSASGPWSETQYF.

The chain uses TRBV5-4 and TRBJ2-7; 9 bases are a match to TRBD2. This CDR3 spans 15 amino acids. CDR1 is SGHNT and CDR2 is YYREEE in the germline V gene (reference sequence). Trimming took 4 bases from V and 6 from J; bases not matched to a gene: 11. CDR3 DNA: TGTGCCAGCAGCCCTAAGGTAGCGGGAGATGGCGAGCAGTACTTC. It encodes CASSPKVAGDGEQYF.

This sequence joins TRBV19 and TRBJ1-5, with TRBD1 identical over 11 bases. This CDR3 is built from 16 residues. V lost 6 bases to trimming and J lost 3 bases; unmatched junction nucleotides: 7. The V gene's germline CDR1 is LNHDA and CDR2 SQIVND (reference sequence). The CDR3 spells CASRDRGRSINQPQHF. The DNA of the CDR3 is TGTGCCAGTAGGGACAGGGGGCGAAGCATCAATCAGCCCCAGCATTTT.

This clone was seen a single time. The sample has other DNA sequences that encode this CDR3 too. CDR3 in amino acids: CASSPKLAGGPNVWHEQYF. The CDR3 DNA reads TGTGCCAGCAGCCCAAAACTAGCGGGAGGGCCCAACGTCTGGCACGAGCAGTACTTC. The rearrangement uses TRBV2 and TRBJ2-7; 13 bases are a match to TRBD2. The junction had 19 bases not matched to a gene; V was cut back by 6 bases and J by 5 bases. The CDR3 is 19 amino acids. Per the germline V gene, CDR1 is SNHLY and CDR2 is FYNNEI.

V usage is TRBV7-9 and J usage is TRBJ2-2; TRBD2 matches at 13 bases. The CDR3 runs to 16 residues. The trim removed 4 bases at V and 6 bases at J, leaving 5 bases unmatched. Germline V lookup: CDR1 SEHNR, CDR2 FQNEAQ (reference sequence). The CDR3: CASSSLTSGRAGELFF. The CDR3 coding sequence is TGTGCCAGCAGCTCCCTCACTAGCGGGAGGGCCGGGGAGCTGTTTTTT.

The chain is built from TRBV7-9 and TRBJ2-3; 7 bases match TRBD2. Germline V gene sequence: CDR1 SEHNR, CDR2 FQNEAQ (reference sequence). The V gene end was trimmed by 2 bases and the J gene end by 6 bases; junction bases not matched to a gene: 5. The CDR3 runs to 14 residues. The CDR3 loop reads CASSLWEGVDTQYF. CDR3 in DNA: TGTGCCAGCAGCTTATGGGAGGGTGTGGATACGCAGTATTTT.